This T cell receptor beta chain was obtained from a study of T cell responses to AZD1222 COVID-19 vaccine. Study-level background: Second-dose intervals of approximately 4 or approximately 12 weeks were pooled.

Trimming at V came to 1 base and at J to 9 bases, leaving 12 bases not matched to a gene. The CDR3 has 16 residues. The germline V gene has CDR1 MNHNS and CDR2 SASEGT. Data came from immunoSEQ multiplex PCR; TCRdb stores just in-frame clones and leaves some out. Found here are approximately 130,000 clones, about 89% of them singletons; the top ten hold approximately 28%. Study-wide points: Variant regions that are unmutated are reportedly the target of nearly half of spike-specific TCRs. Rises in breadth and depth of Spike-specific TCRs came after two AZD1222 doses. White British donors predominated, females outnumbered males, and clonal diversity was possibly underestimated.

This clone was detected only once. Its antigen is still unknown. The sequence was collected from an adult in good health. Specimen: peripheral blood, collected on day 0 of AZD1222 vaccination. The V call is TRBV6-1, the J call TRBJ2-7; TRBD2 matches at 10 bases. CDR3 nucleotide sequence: TGTGCCAGCAGTGAAGGGGCTAGCGGGAGTCAAATCGGGCAGTACTTC. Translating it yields CASSEGASGSQIGQYF.